Below are 27 T cell receptor beta chains sequenced from a single sample in a study of tumor-infiltrating lymphocytes in primary liver carcinoma. Unsorted bulk tissue (roughly 18-32 mg) underwent RNA and DNA co-extraction. Researchers generated TCR beta cDNA from approximately 520 ng of total RNA, relying on a constant-region primer. Three nested multiplex PCR rounds, a slightly modified ARM-PCR, produced the libraries for TCR beta. Both of the initial two PCR rounds ran for roughly 11 cycles and employed TRBV1-TRBV30 forward primers alongside a C-beta reverse primer. TCRdb analysed the multiplex PCR reads with MiXCR anew, one entry per CDR3 protein. The sample includes about 100,000 distinct CDR3 sequences, around 68% of them seen just once. Sequencing used tumor-adjacent normal liver tissue. These TCRs come from a man aged 35-49 years with primary liver carcinoma and hepatitis B virus infection.

This clonotype was counted between two and nine times. This chain links TRBV11-2 with TRBJ2-7; a weak D match, TRBD2 (5 bases). The V gene's germline CDR1 is SGHAT and CDR2 FQNNGV. Trimming took off 0 bases at V and 6 bases at J, with 15 bases between the two ends. CDR3 length: 15 residues. CDR3: CASSLESGISGEQYF. CDR3 in DNA: TGTGCCAGCAGCTTAGAGTCCGGGATCTCTGGCGAGCAGTACTTC.

As regards this clonotype: Germline and junction disagree at one end, which may indicate a read error. This chain joins TRBV11-2 and TRBJ1-6; D perhaps matches TRBD1 (6 bases). The CDR3 has 14 amino acids. The germline V gene has CDR1 SGHAT and CDR2 FQNNGV. The CDR3: CVSSSGPQGSPLHF. The CDR3 bases are TGTGTCAGCAGCTCAGGCCCACAGGGTTCACCCCTCCACTTT.

The rearrangement joins TRBV28 to TRBJ1-5; 8 bases fit TRBD1. CDR1 MDHEN and CDR2 SYDVKM come from the germline V gene. V was pared by 10 bases and J by 7 bases, with 9 bases of the junction left unmatched. CDR3 length equals 13 residues. The CDR3 protein is CATQNRGNQPQHF. CDR3 DNA: TGTGCCACCCAGAACAGGGGGAACCAGCCCCAGCATTTT.

Regarding this clonotype: The junction shows a germline mismatch at one end, possibly a read error. The rearrangement links TRBV11-2 to TRBJ2-3, with D tentatively TRBD1 (6 bases). CDR1 is SGHAT, CDR2 FQNNGV, per germline. The CDR3 contains 15 residues. DNA for the CDR3: TGTGCCAGCAGATTAGAGGTTGGGGGCCAGGGTACGCAATATTTT. Translated, it gives CASRLEVGGQGTQYF.

This clonotype was recorded only once. This likely comes from a read error, as the CDR3 has no conserved phenylalanine or tryptophan at its end. The V and J genes are TRBV6-2 or TRBV6-3 and TRBJ2-1, with unresolved D. CDR1 and CDR2 (germline): MNHEY, SVGEGT. The CDR3 is 19 amino acids. The V gene lost 11 bases and the J gene lost 0 bases, with 29 bases spanning the gap. DNA of the CDR3: TGTGCCGGATGTTTAGCTGCGCGACGGGCTAGGAGCTCCTACAATGAGCAGTTCTTA. Amino acids: CAGCLAARRARSSYNEQFL.

Regarding this clonotype: This sequence may be a read error, since a much larger clone differs from it by one base. This chain joins TRBV5-6 and TRBJ2-3; D may be TRBD2 (6 bases). The CDR3 extends over 15 amino acids. Germline V gene data show CDR1 as SGHDT and CDR2 as YYEEEE. Trimming stripped 1 base from V and 2 bases from J, with 11 bases between. CDR3 residues: CASSLWEDYTDTQYF. The CDR3, as DNA: TGTGCCAGCAGCTTGTGGGAGGACTACACAGATACGCAGTATTTT.

This clonotype was seen repeatedly, ten times or more. This chain links TRBV7-9 with TRBJ2-1; D might be TRBD1 (6 bases). V was shortened by 1 base and J by 6 bases, with 16 bases between the two germline ends. The V gene's germline CDR1 is SEHNR and CDR2 FQNEAQ (reference sequence). The CDR3 spans 16 residues. CDR3 sequence: CASSLGGWGQTNEQFF. The CDR3 coding sequence is TGTGCCAGCAGCTTAGGAGGCTGGGGGCAGACCAATGAGCAGTTCTTC.

Remarks on this clonotype: A much larger clone lies a single base off, so this may be a read error. This chain joins TRBV29-1 and TRBJ1-5; the match to TRBD1 covers 7 bases. The CDR3 is 13 residues long. Germline assignment: CDR1 SQVTM and CDR2 ANQGSEA. The CDR3 spells CSIEVSEGQPRHF. The CDR3 region has the DNA TGCAGCATTGAAGTATCGGAGGGACAGCCCCGGCATTTT. Full variable domain (rest looked up from reference TRBV29-1 and TRBJ1-5): SAVISQKPSRDICQRGTSLTIQCQVDSQVTMMFWYRQQPGQSLTLIATANQGSEATYESGFVIDKFPISRPNLTFSTLTVSNMSPEDSSIYLCSIEVSEGQPRHFGDGTRLSIL.

On this clonotype itself: A read error may account for a junction end that differs from germline. The chain carries TRBV6-2 or TRBV6-3 and TRBJ2-7, with 9 nucleotides matching TRBD2. CDR3 size: 14 residues. Germline lookup yields CDR1 MNHEY and CDR2 SVGEGT. This CDR3 reads CAISPTSGNSEQYF. The CDR3 bases are TGTGCCATCAGTCCGACTAGCGGAAATTCCGAGCAGTACTTC.

A note on this clonotype: This CDR3 fails to terminate in the conserved phenylalanine or tryptophan, so it likely reflects a read error. The rearrangement links TRBV6-1 to TRBJ1-5; D gene ambiguous. The CDR3 totals 15 residues. The germline CDR1 and CDR2 sequences are MNHNS and SASEGT. The ends were cut back, 2 bases at V and 13 bases at J, with 21 bases in the middle. The CDR3 sequence is CASSERGLGNQAQHV. The CDR3 DNA sequence: TGTGCCAGCAGTGAACGGGGTCTTGGCAATCAGGCACAGCATGTT.

Ten or more counts support this clonotype. This chain joins TRBV10-3 and TRBJ2-3, with D perhaps matching TRBD1 (5 bases). The CDR3 is made up of 14 amino acids. Trimming took 2 bases from V and 4 from J, leaving 10 bases between them. The germline CDR1 and CDR2 sequences are ENHRY and SYGVKD. CDR3 sequence: CAISEAPGPDTQYF. CDR3 sequence (DNA): TGTGCCATCAGTGAGGCCCCAGGGCCAGATACGCAGTATTTT.

As regards this clonotype: At one of its ends the junction is not consistent with the germline gene, which may arise from a read error. This rearrangement joins TRBV6-6 to TRBJ1-2; a weak D match, TRBD1 (5 bases). This CDR3 has 12 residues. Germline loops: CDR1 MNHNY, CDR2 SVGAGI (reference sequence). The CDR3 is CGSSLQVYGYTF. In DNA, the CDR3 is TGTGGCAGCAGTTTACAGGTCTATGGCTACACCTTC.

In its sample, this clonotype was seen once. At one end, the junction sequence differs from germline, possibly due to a read error. This chain links TRBV29-1 with TRBJ1-2; D perhaps matches TRBD1 (5 bases). CDR1 is SQVTM and CDR2 is ANQGSEA in the germline V gene. The CDR3 sequence is 13 residues long. The CDR3 DNA reads as TGCAGTTCGGCGGGGGTTCTAGACTATGGCTACATATTC. This encodes CSSAGVLDYGYIF.

To note about this clonotype: The conserved final phenylalanine or tryptophan is absent from the CDR3, which likely points to a read error. The DNA is omitted, as the CDR3 cannot be located on it reliably, and the CDR3 follows TCRdb's listing. CDR3 amino acids: CASSLGSANEKLFL. The chain employs TRBV11-2 and TRBJ1-4. The CDR3 is made up of 14 amino acids, end residues included. CDR1 and CDR2 (germline): SGHAT, FQNNGV.

This clonotype was observed at least ten times. An end of the junction differs from the germline gene, which may be a read error. The CDR3 region has the DNA TGTGTCAGCAGCTTCGGACAGGGGGTTGAAAAACTGTTTTTT. This codes for CVSSFGQGVEKLFF. The chain links TRBV11-2 to TRBJ1-4, with TRBD1 matching 10 bases. The CDR3 runs to 14 residues. The germline CDR1 and CDR2 sequences are SGHAT and FQNNGV.

This clonotype has more than one count but fewer than ten. This may arise from a read error, as a much more abundant clone is one base away. The V gene is TRBV6-1, the J gene TRBJ1-2; D uncertain. The CDR3 loop spans 13 amino acids. Trimming stripped 7 bases from V and 6 bases from J, with 15 bases between. CDR1 is MNHNS, CDR2 SASEGT, per germline. The CDR3 region is CASNEDQPDGYTF. In nucleotides, the CDR3 is TGTGCCAGCAATGAGGACCAACCCGATGGCTACACCTTC.

This clonotype was counted once. The chain employs TRBV2 and TRBJ2-7; 9 nucleotides agree with TRBD1. CDR1 SNHLY and CDR2 FYNNEI come from the germline V gene. The CDR3 spans 14 residues. Trimming cost V 6 bases and J 5 bases; bases outside gene matches: 8. The CDR3: CASRAGTGNNEQYF. The DNA for the CDR3 is TGTGCCAGCAGGGCCGGGACAGGGAACAACGAGCAGTACTTC.

Notes on this clonotype: It may be a read error: a sequence one base away is much more abundant. This chain connects TRBV5-4 to TRBJ2-1, with D possibly being TRBD2 (5 bases). Germline V lookup: CDR1 SGHNT, CDR2 YYREEE (reference sequence). The CDR3 covers 13 residues. V shed 0 bases and J shed 7 bases, with 8 bases lying between them. For the CDR3, the DNA is TGTGCCAGCAGCTTGGCATGGAGGAATGAGCAGTTCTTC. Its translation is CASSLAWRNEQFF.

For this clonotype: This may come from a read error, since a much larger clone is one base off. The chain carries TRBV1 and TRBJ2-7. TRBV1 is classified as a pseudogene. CDR3 length: 13 residues. This chain's CDR3 is CTSSQDRGYEHYF. The CDR3 DNA follows: TGCACCAGCAGCCAAGATAGAGGATACGAGCATTACTTC.

This clonotype was seen only once. Germline is not matched at one junction end, which may reflect a read error. The chain recombines TRBV11-2 with TRBJ2-7; 9 bases are shared with TRBD2. The CDR3 runs to 15 residues. The germline V gene has CDR1 SGHAT and CDR2 FQNNGV. The CDR3 DNA reads as TGTGTCAGCAGCTTAGTAGCGGGAGAAACATACGAGCAGTACTTC. Encoded protein: CVSSLVAGETYEQYF.

Turning to this clonotype: Its ends do not fully match the called genes, so a read error is possible. CDR3 in amino acids: CASSYTLAGGELYF. In DNA form, the CDR3 reads TGTGCCAGCAGTTATACATTAGCGGGTGGTGAGCTGTACTTC. The chain couples TRBV6-6 to TRBJ2-7; 7 bases line up with TRBD2. Germline V gives CDR1 MNHNY, CDR2 SVGAGI (reference sequence). The length of the CDR3 is 14 residues.

The gene calls are TRBV7-9 and TRBJ1-3; D is undetermined. Trimming took 1 base from V and 0 from J, leaving 4 bases between them. The CDR3 is made up of 14 amino acids. Per the germline V gene, CDR1 is SEHNR and CDR2 is FQNEAQ (reference sequence). Here the CDR3 DNA reads TGTGCCAGCAGCTTAGAGTACTCTGGAAACACCATATATTTT. Protein product: CASSLEYSGNTIYF.

On this clonotype itself: This may be a read error, as it is one base from a much larger clone. The V gene is TRBV5-6, the J gene TRBJ2-2; D not certain. The CDR3 extends over 12 amino acids. Germline assignment: CDR1 SGHDT and CDR2 YYEEEE. In DNA form, the CDR3 reads TGTACCAGCAGCTTTGTGGCCGGGGAGCTGTTTTTT. Its translation: CTSSFVAGELFF. The complete variable domain, with remaining parts taken from reference TRBV5-6 and TRBJ2-2, reads DAGVTQSPTHLIKTRGQQVTLRCSPKSGHDTVSWYQQALGQGPQFIFQYYEEEERQRGNFPDRFSGHQFPNYSSELNVNALLLGDSALYLCTSSFVAGELFFGEGSRLTVL.

This clonotype was detected only a few times. The chain employs TRBV10-3 and TRBJ2-5; D might be TRBD2 (6 bases). In germline, CDR1 is ENHRY, CDR2 SYGVKD. V lost 6 bases to trimming and J lost 5 bases, with 10 bases between them. This CDR3 is 12 amino acids long. The CDR3 DNA is TGTGCCATCAGGAGGGCGGGGGAGACCCAGTACTTC. Residues: CAIRRAGETQYF.

In regard to this clonotype: This may be a read error, as it is one base from a much larger clone. The gene calls are TRBV5-4 and TRBJ2-2; D gene ambiguous. From germline, CDR1 is SGHNT and CDR2 YYREEE (reference sequence). The CDR3 loop spans 16 amino acids. CDR3 DNA sequence: TGTGCCAGCATCTTGGAGCTGGTTGCGAACACCGGGGAGCTGTTTTTT. Translating it yields CASILELVANTGELFF.

As to this clonotype: In this CDR3 the conserved last residue, phenylalanine or tryptophan, is missing, so a read error is likely. This chain links TRBV30 with TRBJ1-3; 7 bases line up with TRBD1. Germline CDR1 and CDR2: GTSNPN and SVGIG (reference sequence). The CDR3 totals 14 residues. CDR3 protein: CACSGTVEGNTIYL. In DNA, the CDR3 is TGTGCCTGTAGTGGGACAGTGGAAGGAAACACCATATATCTT.

This chain connects TRBV6-5 to TRBJ2-3; possibly TRBD2 for D (7 bases). V was cut by 3 bases and J by 4 bases, with 17 bases left in between. CDR3 size: 16 residues. CDR1 and CDR2 (germline): MNHEY, SVGAGI. The CDR3 nucleotides are TGTGCCAGCAGTTATTCGGGGGGCGATGGCGCAGATACGCAGTATTTT. Amino acid sequence: CASSYSGGDGADTQYF.